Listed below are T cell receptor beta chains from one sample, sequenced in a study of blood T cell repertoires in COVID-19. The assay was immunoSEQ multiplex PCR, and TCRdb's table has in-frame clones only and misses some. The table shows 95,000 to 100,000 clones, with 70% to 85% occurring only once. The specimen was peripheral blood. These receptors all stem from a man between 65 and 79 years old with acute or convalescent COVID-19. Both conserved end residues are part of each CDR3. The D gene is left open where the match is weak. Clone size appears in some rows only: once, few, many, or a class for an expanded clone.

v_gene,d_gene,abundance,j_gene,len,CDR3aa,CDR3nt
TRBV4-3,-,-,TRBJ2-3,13,CASSRRPSDMQYF,TGCGCCAGCAGCCGGCGGCCGAGCGATATGCAGTATTTT
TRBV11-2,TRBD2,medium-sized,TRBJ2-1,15,CASSLVLSSGGEQFF,TGTGCCAGCAGCTTAGTCTTATCTTCGGGGGGTGAGCAGTTCTTC
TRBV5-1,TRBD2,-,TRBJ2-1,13,CASSFSGANEQFF,TGCGCCAGCAGCTTTAGCGGGGCTAATGAGCAGTTCTTC
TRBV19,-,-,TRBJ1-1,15,CASSIVVGGGTEAFF,TGTGCCAGTAGTATAGTCGTCGGGGGTGGAACTGAAGCTTTCTTT
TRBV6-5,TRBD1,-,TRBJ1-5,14,CASSQQGANQPQHF,TGTGCCAGCAGTCAACAGGGGGCCAATCAGCCCCAGCATTTT
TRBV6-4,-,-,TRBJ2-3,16,CASSVRSGLPGDTQYF,TGTGCCAGCAGTGTGAGAAGTGGTCTACCCGGAGATACGCAGTATTTT
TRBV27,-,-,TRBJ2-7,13,CASSFGGSREQYF,TGTGCCAGCAGTTTCGGGGGTTCGAGGGAGCAGTACTTC
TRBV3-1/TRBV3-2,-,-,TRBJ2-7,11,CASSLSHEQYF,TGTGCCAGCAGCCTCTCCCACGAGCAGTACTTC
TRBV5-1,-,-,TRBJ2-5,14,CASSFSGPGETQYF,TGCGCCAGCAGCTTTAGTGGTCCGGGAGAGACCCAGTACTTC
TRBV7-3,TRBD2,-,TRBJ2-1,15,CASRVAGVGYNEQFF,TGTGCCAGCAGGGTAGCGGGAGTAGGATACAATGAGCAGTTCTTC
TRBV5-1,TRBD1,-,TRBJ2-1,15,CASSSPGQGHNEQFF,TGCGCCAGCAGCTCCCCGGGACAGGGGCACAATGAGCAGTTCTTC
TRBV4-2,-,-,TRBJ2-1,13,CASSHLRRAEQFF,TGTGCCAGCAGCCACCTCAGGCGAGCTGAGCAGTTCTTC
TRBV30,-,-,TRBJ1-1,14,CAWSPTSRESGAFF,TGTGCCTGGAGTCCGACATCCCGAGAAAGTGGAGCTTTCTTT
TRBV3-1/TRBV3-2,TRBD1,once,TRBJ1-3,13,CASSHRTGDTIYF,TGTGCCAGCAGCCACCGGACAGGGGACACCATATATTTT
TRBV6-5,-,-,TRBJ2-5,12,CASSTGLETQYF,TGTGCCAGCAGCACAGGGTTGGAGACCCAGTACTTC
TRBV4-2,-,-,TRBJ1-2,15,CASSQDYRTGGGYTF,TGTGCCAGCAGCCAAGATTATCGAACAGGCGGTGGCTACACCTTC
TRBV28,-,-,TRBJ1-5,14,CASRGNVLNQPQHF,TGTGCCAGCCGGGGTAACGTCCTTAATCAGCCCCAGCATTTT
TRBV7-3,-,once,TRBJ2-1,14,CASSPPGSYNEQFF,TGTGCCAGCAGCCCCCCGGGCTCCTACAATGAGCAGTTCTTC
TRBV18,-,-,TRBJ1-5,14,CASSPQGGNQPQHF,TGTGCCAGCTCACCACAGGGAGGGAATCAGCCCCAGCATTTT
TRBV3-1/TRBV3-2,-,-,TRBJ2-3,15,CASSQGSARTDTQYF,TGTGCCAGCAGCCAAGGTAGCGCACGCACAGATACGCAGTATTTT
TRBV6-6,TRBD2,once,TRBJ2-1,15,CASRLGLADYNEQFF,TGTGCCAGCAGACTGGGGCTAGCGGACTACAATGAGCAGTTCTTC
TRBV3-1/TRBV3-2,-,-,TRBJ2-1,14,CASRSLGGSSEQFF,TGTGCCAGCAGGTCCCTAGGGGGAAGTAGTGAGCAGTTCTTC
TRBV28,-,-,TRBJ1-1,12,CATRSHLAEAFF,TGTGCCACCAGGTCACACCTTGCTGAAGCTTTCTTT